The 29 T cell receptor beta chains below come from one sample, sequenced in a study of naive and memory T cell subsets. A UMI-containing oligonucleotide was joined by 3' ligation to the TCR cDNA template. Amplification of ligated cDNA took four PCR rounds with SP2 and nested alpha and beta constant primers. TCRdb independently ran MiXCR on the UMI-ligation and nested PCR reads; one entry per CDR3 protein. This table holds fewer than 30,000 distinct CDR3 sequences, roughly 5.2% found once. The sample was blood. Receptors were obtained from an adult in good health.

This clonotype was seen a few times. V gene TRBV28 combines with J gene TRBJ1-2; 8 bases agree with TRBD1. There are 15 residues in the CDR3. V shed 2 bases, J shed 2 bases, and the junction held 4 bases outside the gene matches. Germline CDR1 reads MDHEN; CDR2 reads SYDVKM. The CDR3 region is CASSLRQGRNYGYTF. The CDR3 nucleotides read TGTGCCAGCAGTTTAAGACAGGGGCGAAACTATGGCTACACCTTC.

This clonotype appeared many times. This chain connects TRBV6-2 or TRBV6-3 to TRBJ2-5, with a possible D match to TRBD1 (5 bases). Between the trimmed V and J ends, which lost 3 bases and 1 base, there was a span of 18 bases. The germline CDR1 and CDR2 sequences are MNHEY and SVGEGT. This CDR3 has 17 amino acids. The CDR3: CASSYGRAGRFQETQYF. The CDR3 nucleotides are TGTGCCAGCAGTTATGGTAGGGCAGGGCGATTCCAAGAGACCCAGTACTTC.

This clonotype appeared many times. The CDR3 DNA is TGCAGCGTGGGGGACAGGGGCGGCTATGGCTACACCTTC. This translates into CSVGDRGGYGYTF. The V gene is TRBV29-1, the J gene TRBJ1-2; the match to TRBD1 covers 10 bases. Unmatched junction bases numbered 5, after V lost 6 bases and J lost 4 bases. CDR1 and CDR2 (germline): SQVTM, ANQGSEA. The CDR3 length is 13 residues.

Here the CDR3 reads CASSLSGKNTGELFF. DNA of the CDR3: TGTGCCAGCAGCCTTAGTGGGAAGAACACCGGGGAGCTGTTTTTT. The rearrangement links TRBV9 to TRBJ2-2, with D hard to call. Germline V gene lookup returns CDR1 SGDLS and CDR2 YYNGEE. Trimming took off 4 bases at V and 1 base at J, with 11 bases between the two ends. This CDR3 is built from 15 residues.

In its sample, this clonotype was seen many times. The rearrangement uses TRBV4-2 and TRBJ2-3; TRBD2 matches 8 bases. Germline loops: CDR1 LGHNA, CDR2 YNFKEQ. V trimming: 1 base; J trimming: 5 bases; junction bases outside the gene matches: 5. The CDR3 is 15 amino acids. CDR3: CASSQVSGGLDTQYF. DNA for the CDR3: TGTGCCAGCAGCCAAGTGTCGGGAGGGCTAGATACGCAGTATTTT.

This clonotype came up many times. V gene TRBV6-6 combines with J gene TRBJ2-7; D call uncertain. This CDR3 region has 11 residues. Germline CDR1 is MNHNY and CDR2 is SVGAGI (reference sequence). V lost 1 base, J lost 6 bases, and 4 bases lay in between. CDR3 sequence (DNA): TGTGCCAGCAGTTACTTGGGCGAGCAGTACTTC. It is translated as CASSYLGEQYF.

A few counts support this clonotype. The chain has TRBV11-3 and TRBJ2-7; 9 nucleotides match TRBD1. Germline V CDR1 and CDR2: SGHNT, YENEEA. The CDR3 contains 14 residues. Germline trimming cut 5 bases from V and 6 bases from J; bases unmatched to any gene: 8. The CDR3 region is CASSTGTGSGEQYF. Written as DNA, the CDR3 is TGTGCCAGCAGCACCGGGACAGGGTCTGGCGAGCAGTACTTC.

This clonotype showed up many times. V is TRBV3-1 and J is TRBJ2-1; no clear D gene. Germline CDR1 is LGHDT and CDR2 is YNNKEL (reference sequence). Trimming took off 8 bases at V and 5 bases at J, with 13 bases between the two ends. The CDR3 is 13 amino acids. For the CDR3, the DNA is TGTGCCAGCGATCTCTCCGGCCACAATGAGCAGTTCTTC. Protein sequence: CASDLSGHNEQFF.

This clonotype has at least ten counts. The rearrangement joins TRBV15 to TRBJ2-1; 10 positions match TRBD2. After removal of 0 bases from V and 8 bases from J, the junction contained 7 bases not matched to a gene. Germline lookup yields CDR1 LNHNV and CDR2 YYDKDF (reference sequence). This CDR3 spans 16 amino acids. The CDR3 protein is CATSRDALLAGDEQFF. CDR3 nucleotides: TGTGCCACCAGCAGAGACGCACTGCTAGCGGGAGATGAGCAGTTCTTC. The full variable domain, with the rest looked up from reference TRBV15 and TRBJ2-1, is DAMVIQNPRYQVTQFGKPVTLSCSQTLNHNVMYWYQQKSSQAPKLLFHYYDKDFNNEADTPDNFQSRRPNTSFCFLDIRSPGLGDTAMYLCATSRDALLAGDEQFFGPGTRLTVL.

This clonotype has ten or more counts. The chain recombines TRBV28 with TRBJ2-7; no firm D call. In germline, CDR1 is MDHEN, CDR2 SYDVKM. The CDR3 runs 12 residues. Trimming pared 3 bases from V and 3 bases from J, leaving 6 bases between. CDR3 in DNA: TGTGCCAGCAGTTTTTGGGGCTACGAGCAGTACTTC. It codes for CASSFWGYEQYF.

This clonotype was seen many times. The V and J genes are TRBV2 and TRBJ2-7; a possible D gene is TRBD2 (5 bases). This CDR3 has 15 amino acids. Trimming took off 4 bases at V and 3 bases at J, with 16 bases between the two ends. Germline V gene data show CDR1 as SNHLY and CDR2 as FYNNEI. The CDR3 DNA sequence: TGTGCCAGCAGTGGGGTCTCGGGAACGAACTACGAGCAGTACTTC. It translates to CASSGVSGTNYEQYF.

There are many counts of this clonotype. The chain employs TRBV27 and TRBJ2-7; D gene uncertain. From germline, CDR1 is MNHEY and CDR2 SMNVEV (reference sequence). This CDR3 region has 13 residues. V dropped 6 bases and J dropped 3 bases, with 12 bases sitting between them. The CDR3 region has the DNA TGTGCCAGCAGGCCGAAAAATTTCTACGAGCAGTACTTC. As protein: CASRPKNFYEQYF.

This clonotype occurred a few times. The chain uses TRBV5-8 and TRBJ2-3; D could derive from TRBD1 or TRBD2 (5 bases each). Germline assignment: CDR1 SGHTS and CDR2 YDEGEE. Trimming removed 6 bases from V and 2 bases from J, with 16 bases in between. This CDR3 region has 15 residues. The CDR3 DNA reads as TGTGCCAGCAACCTGGGGGTCGATTCCACAGATACGCAGTATTTT. Encoded protein: CASNLGVDSTDTQYF. The full variable domain, rest sourced from reference TRBV5-8 and TRBJ2-3, is EAGVTQSPTHLIKTRGQQATLRCSPISGHTSVYWYQQALGLGLQFLLWYDEGEERNRGNFPPRFSGRQFPNYSSELNVNALELEDSALYLCASNLGVDSTDTQYFGPGTRLTVL.

The genes are TRBV7-9 and TRBJ1-1, with a possible D match to TRBD1 (5 bases). The germline gives CDR1 SEHNR, CDR2 FQNEAQ (reference sequence). The CDR3 is made up of 15 amino acids. The germline V and J ends were trimmed by 0 bases and 3 bases, with 11 bases remaining between them. CDR3 sequence: CASSLAQGSDTEAFF. In DNA form, the CDR3 reads TGTGCCAGCAGCTTAGCTCAGGGCTCGGACACTGAAGCTTTCTTT.

This clonotype was detected many times. The genes are TRBV12-3 or TRBV12-4 and TRBJ1-1; D remains unclear. This CDR3 has 13 amino acids. Trimming shortened V by 8 bases and J by 3 bases, and 13 bases separated the two germline ends. CDR3: CASSRERYTEAFF. Here the CDR3 DNA reads TGTGCCAGCTCTAGGGAGAGGTACACTGAAGCTTTCTTT.

This clonotype was detected ten times or more. The rearrangement joins TRBV19 to TRBJ2-1; 13 positions match TRBD2. The CDR3 sequence is 20 residues long. The V and J ends lost 1 base and 6 bases, in that order; junction bases with no gene match: 15. Germline CDR1 and CDR2: LNHDA and SQIVND (reference sequence). CDR3 DNA: TGTGCCAGTAGTATAGGGGCCTTGTCAACTAGCGGGAGGGTGAGCAATGAGCAGTTCTTC. Encoded protein: CASSIGALSTSGRVSNEQFF.

This clonotype was found many times. This chain joins TRBV9 and TRBJ2-6; possibly TRBD1 for D (6 bases). CDR3 length: 18 amino acids. Germline lookup yields CDR1 SGDLS and CDR2 YYNGEE. Trimming took 4 bases from V and 0 from J, leaving 17 bases between them. CDR3 loop: CASSPRGQLLSGANVLTF. The DNA of the CDR3 is TGTGCCAGCAGCCCACGTGGACAGCTACTCTCTGGGGCCAACGTCCTGACTTTC.

In regard to this clonotype: A read error may explain this, as a much larger clone is one base away. The V and J genes are TRBV7-2 and TRBJ2-3; 7 nucleotides line up with TRBD2. Germline CDR1 reads SGHTA; CDR2 reads FQGNSA. The CDR3 totals 17 residues. CDR3 bases: TGTGGCAGCAGCGCCGAGGGTGAGCGGGGCCTCAGGGATACGCAGTATTTT. It yields the protein CGSSAEGERGLRDTQYF. Filled out from reference TRBV7-2 and TRBJ2-3, the complete variable domain reads GAGVSQSPSNKVTEKGKDVELRCDPISGHTALYWYRQSLGQGLEFLIYFQGNSAPDKSGLPSDRFSAERTGGSVSTLTIQRTQQEDSAVYLCGSSAEGERGLRDTQYFGPGTRLTVL.

Sample share makes this clonotype medium-sized (0.01 to 0.1%). The chain employs TRBV28 and TRBJ1-1, with D possibly TRBD1 on 5 matching bases. Germline values: CDR1 MDHEN, CDR2 SYDVKM. This CDR3 has 15 amino acids. The V gene lost 6 bases and the J gene lost 5 bases, with 19 bases spanning the gap. The DNA of the CDR3 is TGTGCCAGCAGCTGGGGAGCAGGGATAGGGACTGAAGCTTTCTTT. It translates to CASSWGAGIGTEAFF.

This clonotype was recorded many times. The chain couples TRBV6-5 to TRBJ2-4; D ambiguous. The CDR3 length is 13 residues. Trimming took 5 bases from V and 8 from J, leaving 13 bases between them. The germline V gene encodes CDR1 MNHEY and CDR2 SVGAGI. CDR3 residues: CASSLGLGDIQYF. CDR3 bases: TGTGCCAGCAGTCTAGGGTTGGGTGACATTCAGTACTTC.

The table lists this clonotype with a few counts. A read error may explain this, as a much larger clone is one base away. The chain employs TRBV4-1 and TRBJ1-1, with D perhaps TRBD1 (5 bases). The CDR3 length is 16 residues. V was pared by 0 bases and J by 1 base, with 12 bases between. CDR1 and CDR2 from the germline V gene are MGHRA and YSYEKL. The CDR3 DNA sequence: TGCGCCAGCAGCCAAGATCGGTATAGGGGGAACACTGAAGCTTTCTTT. This encodes CASSQDRYRGNTEAFF.

This clonotype showed up just a few times. This rearrangement joins TRBV6-1 to TRBJ1-1; D not resolved. Trimming shortened V by 0 bases and J by 0 bases, and 5 bases separated the two germline ends. The CDR3 is made up of 14 amino acids. The germline V gene has CDR1 MNHNS and CDR2 SASEGT. The CDR3 is CASSEASVNTEAFF. The CDR3 region has the DNA TGTGCCAGCAGTGAAGCCTCGGTGAACACTGAAGCTTTCTTT.

In the case of this clonotype: The junction and the germline gene differ at one end; a read error may be behind it. The chain recombines TRBV6-1 with TRBJ2-1, with D perhaps TRBD1 or TRBD2 (5 bases each). This CDR3 is built from 16 residues. Germline lookup yields CDR1 MNHNS and CDR2 SASEGT. The CDR3: CANSVGEGFSYNEQFF. The CDR3 DNA reads as TGTGCCAACAGTGTTGGTGAGGGGTTCTCCTACAATGAGCAGTTCTTC.

The V gene is TRBV14, the J gene TRBJ2-2; TRBD1 agrees at 8 bases. V shed 4 bases, J shed 7 bases, and the junction held 8 bases outside the gene matches. This CDR3 is 15 amino acids long. CDR1 is SGHDN, CDR2 FVKESK, per germline. The chain's CDR3 is CASSLAGQGFGELFF. The CDR3 bases are TGTGCCAGCAGCCTCGCTGGACAGGGCTTCGGGGAGCTGTTTTTT.

There are many counts of this clonotype. The chain links TRBV20-1 to TRBJ2-2, with a weak D call TRBD2 (5 bases). The germline V gene encodes CDR1 DFQATT and CDR2 SNEGSKA (reference sequence). V lost 0 bases, J lost 4 bases, and 18 bases lay in between. The CDR3 consists of 17 residues. The CDR3 protein is CSARDLSSGGSTGELFF. The CDR3 nucleotides are TGCAGTGCTAGAGATCTTTCGAGCGGAGGTTCCACCGGGGAGCTGTTTTTT.

J is TRBJ1-5 and V is TRBV19; possibly TRBD1 for D (5 bases). Trimming left V 7 bases short and J 0 bases short, with 13 bases between. The CDR3 is 15 amino acids. The germline CDR1 and CDR2 sequences are LNHDA and SQIVND (reference sequence). DNA for the CDR3: TGTGCCAGTACGATTCAGGGATATAGCAATCAGCCCCAGCATTTT. Encoded protein: CASTIQGYSNQPQHF. The complete variable domain, with remaining parts taken from reference TRBV19 and TRBJ1-5, reads DGGITQSPKYLFRKEGQNVTLSCEQNLNHDAMYWYRQDPGQGLRLIYYSQIVNDFQKGDIAEGYSVSREKKESFPLTVTSAQKNPTAFYLCASTIQGYSNQPQHFGDGTRLSIL.

This clonotype showed up just a few times. This rearrangement joins TRBV9 to TRBJ2-2; perhaps TRBD2 as D (6 bases). From germline, CDR1 is SGDLS and CDR2 YYNGEE. Between the trimmed V and J ends, which lost 3 bases and 0 bases, there was a span of 12 bases. The CDR3 runs to 16 residues. The CDR3 DNA sequence: TGTGCCAGCAGCGGGAGGGGAGTTTCGAACACCGGGGAGCTGTTTTTT. The encoded protein is CASSGRGVSNTGELFF.

This clonotype has at least ten counts. The rearrangement joins TRBV5-1 to TRBJ1-5; no clear D. Trimming took off 1 base at V and 6 bases at J, with 11 bases between the two ends. Germline lookup yields CDR1 SGHRS and CDR2 YFSETQ. This CDR3 region has 14 residues. Here the CDR3 DNA reads TGCGCCAGCAGCTTGCTAGGTGTCTTTCAGCCCCAGCATTTT. Translation: CASSLLGVFQPQHF. The variable domain in full, with the rest retrieved from reference TRBV5-1 and TRBJ1-5, is KAGVTQTPRYLIKTRGQQVTLSCSPISGHRSVSWYQQTPGQGLQFLFEYFSETQRNKGNFPGRFSGRQFSNSRSEMNVSTLELGDSALYLCASSLLGVFQPQHFGDGTRLSIL.

This clonotype turned up a few times. This chain connects TRBV12-3 or TRBV12-4 to TRBJ2-2; TRBD2 matches at 8 bases. V shed 6 bases, J shed 7 bases, and the junction held 10 bases outside the gene matches. The CDR3 is made up of 15 amino acids. This CDR3 reads CASRRAGVLDGELFF. The CDR3 DNA sequence: TGTGCCAGCAGGCGAGCGGGAGTCCTTGACGGGGAGCTGTTTTTT.